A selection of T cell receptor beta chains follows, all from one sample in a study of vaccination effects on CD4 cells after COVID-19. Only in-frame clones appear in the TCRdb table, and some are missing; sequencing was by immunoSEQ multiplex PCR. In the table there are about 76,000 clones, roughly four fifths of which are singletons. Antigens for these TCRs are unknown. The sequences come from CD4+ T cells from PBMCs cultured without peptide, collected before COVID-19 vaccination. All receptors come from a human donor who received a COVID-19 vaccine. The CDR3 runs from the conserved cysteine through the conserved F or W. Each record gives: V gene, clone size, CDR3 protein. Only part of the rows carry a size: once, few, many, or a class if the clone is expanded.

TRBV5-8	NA	CASPTTYKMGETEAFF
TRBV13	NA	CASSLRAGEETQYF
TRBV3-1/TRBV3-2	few	CASSPARGRNEQFF
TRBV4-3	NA	CASSLRGAPEETQYF
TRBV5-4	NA	CASSSSATNEKLFF
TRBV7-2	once	CASRGTGTGGRAGELFF
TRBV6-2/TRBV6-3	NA	CASSTNRRLGNTEAFF
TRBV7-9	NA	CASRPGTGNEKLFF
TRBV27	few	CASSAGQGGNEQFF
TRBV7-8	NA	CASSQATGQETQYF
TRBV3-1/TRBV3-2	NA	CASTGRGVSTDTQYF
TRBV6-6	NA	CASRGANQETQYF
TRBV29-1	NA	CSDSGGATDTQYF
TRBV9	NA	CASSAGRLAGNEQFF
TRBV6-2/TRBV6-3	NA	CASSYSRLAGSTDTQYF
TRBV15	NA	CATSRGLAGGTDTQYF
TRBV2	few	CASRGRKSSYNEQFF
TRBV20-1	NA	CSARAGDTQYF
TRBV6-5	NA	CASRQGRGDTRYF
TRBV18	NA	CASSPYRVPLRNTEAFF
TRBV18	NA	CASSPIQGTDTQYF
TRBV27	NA	CASSSLSGGADTQYF
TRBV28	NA	CASSPPGQGSGNTIYF
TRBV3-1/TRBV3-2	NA	CASSLPDREQFF
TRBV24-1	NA	CATRTVGLPNTGELFF
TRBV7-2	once	CASSPQGDSTDTQYF
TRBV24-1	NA	CATSDRTGSERAFF
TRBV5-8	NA	CASSLDVTASNQPQHF
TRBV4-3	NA	CASSPGTGDYNEQFF
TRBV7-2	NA	CASSLFGGLQETQYF
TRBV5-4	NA	CASSAGLARSSYNEQFF
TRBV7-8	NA	CASSLYSGGDNEQFF
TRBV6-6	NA	CASSSGLLYGYTF
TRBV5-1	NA	CASSSTGQANTGELFF
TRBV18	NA	CASSPNRNTEAFF
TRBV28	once	CASSFLTRGGNQPQHF
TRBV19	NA	CASSRDRGPTEAFF
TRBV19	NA	CASSPWANNKYGQPQHF
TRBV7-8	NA	CASSLKAGGPGGELFF
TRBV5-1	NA	CASSGLAGGAGELFF
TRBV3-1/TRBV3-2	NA	CASSVRDRGGGYTF
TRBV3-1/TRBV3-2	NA	CASSPVGQVLYTF
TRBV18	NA	CASSPGQGGEKLFF
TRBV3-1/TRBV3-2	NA	CASSQVRDRDRNEQFF
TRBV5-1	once	CASSLGQGTGYTF
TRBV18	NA	CASSPWLGARNEQFF
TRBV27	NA	CASSPPGAKNTEAFF
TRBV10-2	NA	CASSERYSGLFNEKLFF
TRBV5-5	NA	CASSQTGDLPTDTQYF
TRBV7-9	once	CASSAGTGGTMWTEAFF
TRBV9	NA	CASNPGLAGGNTQYF
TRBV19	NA	CASSSNYGYTF
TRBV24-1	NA	CATSDFPGTYNEQFF
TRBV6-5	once	CASSLRRNRDEAFF
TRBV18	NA	CASSGSLQETQYF
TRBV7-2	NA	CASSLAYAGELFF
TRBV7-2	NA	CASSLEISPAGDKNIQYF
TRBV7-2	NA	CASSRDRVNEQFF
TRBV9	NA	CASSANPGQGASYNSPLHF